One and the same sample provided the 23 T cell receptor beta chains below, sequenced in a study of cytomegalovirus exposure and HLA in healthy donors. Measured with immunoSEQ multiplex PCR; TCRdb has only the in-frame clones, and not every one. This table holds 150,000 to 200,000 clones, roughly 85% found once. The sample comprised PBMCs. All receptors derive from a young man in good health and CMV-seropositive.

Concerning this clone itself: One end of the junction fails to match germline, which may point to a read error. V and J are TRBV7-8 and TRBJ2-7; D is uncertain. CDR3 length: 13 amino acids. Germline V gives CDR1 SGHVS, CDR2 FQNEAQ. CDR3 sequence: CASSLGIRDEQYF. The DNA for the CDR3 is TGTGCCAGCAGTTTAGGAATCCGGGACGAGCAGTACTTC.

The chain links TRBV4-1 to TRBJ2-1, with 8 bases fitting TRBD2. Germline V gene data show CDR1 as MGHRA and CDR2 as YSYEKL. The CDR3 extends over 15 amino acids. Trimming removed 5 bases from V and 6 bases from J; junction bases left unmatched: 9. CDR3 amino acids: CASSEGIGLANEQFF. CDR3 nucleotide sequence: TGCGCCAGCAGCGAAGGTATCGGACTAGCCAATGAGCAGTTCTTC.

This clone appeared a single time. The rearrangement links TRBV5-1 to TRBJ2-7, with D tentatively TRBD1 (6 bases). This CDR3 comprises 13 residues. Trimming left V 0 bases short and J 4 bases short, with 8 bases between. Germline V gene data show CDR1 as SGHRS and CDR2 as YFSETQ. The CDR3 DNA reads as TGCGCCAGCAGCTTGGTCAGGGGTTACGAGCAGTACTTC. Amino acid sequence: CASSLVRGYEQYF.

The gene calls are TRBV27 and TRBJ2-7; 7 nucleotides match TRBD1. The ends lost 3 bases at V and 5 bases at J; junction bases unmatched: 4. CDR1 is MNHEY and CDR2 is SMNVEV in the germline V gene (reference sequence). This CDR3 has 13 amino acids. The CDR3 bases are TGTGCCAGCAGTTTTGTCAGGGGGAACGAGCAGTACTTC. Protein product: CASSFVRGNEQYF.

The chain combines TRBV27 with TRBJ2-7; 13 nucleotides agree with TRBD2. Germline values: CDR1 MNHEY, CDR2 SMNVEV (reference sequence). The CDR3 is made up of 21 amino acids. After removal of 5 bases from V and 2 bases from J, the junction contained 21 bases not matched to a gene. CDR3 amino acids: CASSISPRGGTSGTFTYEQYF. For the CDR3, the DNA is TGTGCCAGCAGTATTTCCCCCCGCGGGGGGACTAGCGGGACCTTCACCTACGAGCAGTACTTC.

V usage is TRBV29-1 and J usage is TRBJ2-1; 8 nucleotides align to TRBD1. The germline V gene encodes CDR1 SQVTM and CDR2 ANQGSEA. V gave up 7 bases and J gave up 5 bases; unmatched junction bases: 10. The CDR3 is 14 residues long. The CDR3 DNA is TGCAGCGGTTTAACAGGGGGTGTACACAATGAGCAGTTCTTC. Translating gives CSGLTGGVHNEQFF.

The chain combines TRBV9 with TRBJ2-1, with 7 bases fitting TRBD2. V dropped 4 bases and J dropped 5; count of bases not matched to a gene: 9. CDR1 and CDR2 from the germline V gene are SGDLS and YYNGEE. The CDR3 extends over 15 amino acids. The CDR3 nucleotides are TGTGCCAGCAGCCCCGGGGTAGCGGGCGACAATGAGCAGTTCTTC. Its protein product is CASSPGVAGDNEQFF.

The chain couples TRBV18 to TRBJ1-3; D is perhaps TRBD1 (6 bases). The CDR3 is 15 amino acids. V was pared by 2 bases and J by 7 bases, with 15 bases between. CDR1 KGHSH and CDR2 LQKENI come from the germline V gene. The CDR3 DNA reads as TGTGCCAGCTCACCAGTCTACAGGGACAAGAACACCATATATTTT. It is translated as CASSPVYRDKNTIYF.

The chain recombines TRBV5-6 with TRBJ1-2; perhaps TRBD1 as D (5 bases). V was pared by 1 base and J by 4 bases, with 8 bases between. CDR1 and CDR2 (germline): SGHDT, YYEEEE. The CDR3 consists of 13 residues. The DNA of the CDR3 is TGTGCCAGCAGCTTGCGCCAGGGCTATGGCTACACCTTC. Protein product: CASSLRQGYGYTF.

The chain combines TRBV6-1 with TRBJ2-1, with a possible D match to TRBD1 (6 bases). The CDR3 is 15 residues long. The germline V gene has CDR1 MNHNS and CDR2 SASEGT. Trimming left V 1 base short and J 2 bases short, with 9 bases between. The CDR3 is CASSEGQGPYNEQFF. DNA for the CDR3: TGTGCCAGCAGTGAAGGGCAGGGGCCCTACAATGAGCAGTTCTTC.

The rearrangement links TRBV7-3 to TRBJ2-3; 14 bases line up with TRBD2. The germline gives CDR1 SGHTA, CDR2 FQGTGA. The CDR3 runs to 16 residues. Trimming took 1 base from V and 3 from J; bases not matched to a gene: 0. The CDR3 protein is CASSLRLAGGTDTQYF. CDR3 nucleotides: TGTGCCAGCAGCTTAAGACTAGCGGGAGGGACAGATACGCAGTATTTT. The variable domain in full, with the rest retrieved from reference TRBV7-3 and TRBJ2-3, is GAGVSQTPSNKVTEKGKYVELRCDPISGHTALYWYRQSLGQGPEFLIYFQGTGAADDSGLPNDRFFAVRPEGSVSTLKIQRTERGDSAVYLCASSLRLAGGTDTQYFGPGTRLTVL.

V and J are TRBV2 and TRBJ2-3; TRBD2 is a possible D gene (5 bases). The CDR3 extends over 12 amino acids. CDR1 and CDR2 (germline): SNHLY, FYNNEI. Trimming removed 6 bases from V and 6 bases from J, with 10 bases in between. The CDR3 nucleotides read TGTGCCAGCAGCCCTGGGGAGGATACGCAGTATTTT. Translating it yields CASSPGEDTQYF.

J is TRBJ1-1 and V is TRBV6-5; 8 bases are a match to TRBD1. The CDR3 is 15 residues long. With V trimmed by 1 base and J by 1 base, 2 bases remained unmatched. CDR1 and CDR2 from the germline V gene are MNHEY and SVGAGI. In DNA form, the CDR3 reads TGTGCCAGCAGTTACTTCGGACAGGGGAACACTGAAGCTTTCTTT. Amino acids: CASSYFGQGNTEAFF.

The chain is built from TRBV6-5 and TRBJ2-1; 7 nucleotides agree with TRBD2. The CDR3 extends over 13 amino acids. Germline CDR1 reads MNHEY; CDR2 reads SVGAGI. Trimming at V came to 6 bases and at J to 3 bases, leaving 2 bases not matched to a gene. CDR3 DNA sequence: TGTGCCAGCAGGACGGGGGGCTACAATGAGCAGTTCTTC. Its protein product is CASRTGGYNEQFF.

This clone was recorded a few times. The rearrangement links TRBV7-9 to TRBJ2-1; D might be TRBD2 (5 bases). The CDR3 runs to 14 residues. Between the trimmed V and J ends, which lost 5 bases and 9 bases, there was a span of 17 bases. Germline V gene sequence: CDR1 SEHNR, CDR2 FQNEAQ (reference sequence). The DNA for the CDR3 is TGTGCCAGCAGCCCCGACTGGGAGATAGGTGAGCAGTTCTTC. It specifies CASSPDWEIGEQFF.

The rearrangement uses TRBV2 and TRBJ1-2; weak D call: TRBD1 (6 bases). The CDR3 extends over 15 amino acids. Trimming stripped 2 bases from V and 6 bases from J, with 16 bases between. Per germline, CDR1 SNHLY and CDR2 FYNNEI. CDR3 amino acids: CASSEIGAGVNGYTF. CDR3 nucleotide sequence: TGTGCCAGCAGTGAAATAGGGGCAGGGGTAAATGGCTACACCTTC.

The V gene is TRBV5-1, the J gene TRBJ2-5, with unresolved D. This CDR3 contains 13 residues. Trimming pared 2 bases from V and 0 bases from J, leaving 5 bases between. Looked up from germline, CDR1 is SGHRS and CDR2 is YFSETQ. CDR3 loop: CASSLQYQETQYF. The CDR3 coding sequence is TGCGCCAGCAGCTTACAGTACCAAGAGACCCAGTACTTC.

Remarks on this clone: Other DNA sequences in the same sample also yield this CDR3. The chain combines TRBV27 with TRBJ1-5; no clear D. The CDR3 sequence is 13 residues long. Trimming cost V 2 bases and J 4 bases, with 6 bases left between them. Germline CDR1 MNHEY, CDR2 SMNVEV (reference sequence). CDR3 in amino acids: CASSLRGNQPQHF. The DNA for the CDR3 is TGTGCCAGCAGTTTACGCGGTAATCAGCCCCAGCATTTT.

V usage is TRBV6-5 and J usage is TRBJ1-3, with D maybe TRBD1 (5 bases). Germline lookup yields CDR1 MNHEY and CDR2 SVGAGI. The CDR3 is 15 amino acids. V was clipped by 6 bases and J by 1 base, with 13 bases between them. The chain's CDR3 is CASSPSAGSGNTIYF. The CDR3 bases are TGTGCCAGCAGCCCCTCGGCAGGGTCTGGAAACACCATATATTTT.

The rearrangement uses TRBV11-2 and TRBJ2-7; D not certain. The CDR3 is 12 residues long. Trimming stripped 1 base from V and 5 bases from J, with 6 bases between. Looked up from germline, CDR1 is SGHAT and CDR2 is FQNNGV. DNA of the CDR3: TGTGCCAGCAGCTTAGTTCGAGACGAGCAGTACTTC. Translated, it gives CASSLVRDEQYF. The entire variable domain, with the rest obtained from reference TRBV11-2 and TRBJ2-7, is as follows: EAGVAQSPRYKIIEKRQSVAFWCNPISGHATLYWYQQILGQGPKLLIQFQNNGVVDDSQLPKDRFSAERLKGVDSTLKIQPAKLEDSAVYLCASSLVRDEQYFGPGTRLTVT.

The chain links TRBV10-2 to TRBJ2-1, with 7 bases fitting TRBD2. Trimming cost V 2 bases and J 5 bases; bases outside gene matches: 12. Looked up from germline, CDR1 is WSHSY and CDR2 is SAAADI. The CDR3 runs 17 residues. DNA for the CDR3: TGCGCCAGCAGTGAGCTTGATCCGGGACGGGGGGACAATGAGCAGTTCTTC. Translating gives CASSELDPGRGDNEQFF.

In this sample, this clone turned up a few times. This chain joins TRBV7-9 and TRBJ2-1, with 7 nucleotides matching TRBD1. Germline V lookup: CDR1 SEHNR, CDR2 FQNEAQ (reference sequence). The CDR3 consists of 12 residues. J was trimmed by 14 bases and V by 5 bases; bases with no gene match: 9. For the CDR3, the DNA is TGTGCCAGCAGCCAGGGGGTGGGCATCAAGTTCTTC. Translated, it gives CASSQGVGIKFF. The complete variable domain, with remaining parts taken from reference TRBV7-9 and TRBJ2-1, reads DTGVSQNPRHKITKRGQNVTFRCDPISEHNRLYWYRQTLGQGPEFLTYFQNEAQLEKSRLLSDRFSAERPKGSFSTLEIQRTEQGDSAMYLCASSQGVGIKFFGPGTRLTVL.

The chain couples TRBV10-3 to TRBJ2-2; D possibly corresponds to TRBD2 (6 bases). CDR1 ENHRY and CDR2 SYGVKD come from the germline V gene. Trimming shortened V by 6 bases and J by 1 base, and 9 bases separated the two germline ends. The CDR3 is 14 residues long. CDR3 protein: CAIREGGNTGELFF. CDR3 nucleotides: TGTGCCATCAGAGAGGGAGGGAACACCGGGGAGCTGTTTTTT.